The present T cell receptor beta chain was sequenced within a study of cytomegalovirus exposure and HLA in healthy donors. Amplification used 60 Vbeta primers and 13 Jbeta primers. The repertoire was sequenced with immunoSEQ multiplex PCR; TCRdb's copy has only in-frame clones and lacks some. The sample has about 140,000 clones, nearly 80% seen once. The CDR3 spans 12 residues. The germline CDR1 and CDR2 sequences are SQVTM and ANQGSEA. With V trimmed by 6 bases and J by 8 bases, 9 bases remained unmatched. The sequenced sample consisted of PBMCs. The chain employs TRBV29-1 and TRBJ1-2; 7 bases map to TRBD1. This receptor was identified in a woman younger than 45 in good health and CMV-seronegative. The CDR3, as DNA: TGCAGCGTGCGTACAGGGGTAGGCGGCTACACCTTC. The encoded protein is CSVRTGVGGYTF.